Listed here is a single T cell receptor (beta chain). Its target is unknown. Researchers ran the PCR with 60 Vbeta and 13 Jbeta primers. Data came from immunoSEQ multiplex PCR; TCRdb stores just in-frame clones and leaves some out. The table shows about 230,000 clones, with approximately 84% occurring only once. In nominal health when sampled, donors likely had unrecorded immune exposures nonetheless. The entry originates in a study of cytomegalovirus exposure and HLA in healthy donors. The V gene lost 0 bases and the J gene lost 4 bases, with 4 bases spanning the gap. Germline V lookup: CDR1 LGHNA, CDR2 YNFKEQ. This CDR3 has 13 amino acids. Whole-study results and caveats: In a later analysis, TCR beta V- and J-gene trimming showed a link to a missense DCLRE1C variant.

The chain employs TRBV4-2 and TRBJ1-5; no clear D. Sequencing was performed on PBMCs. The TCR originated in a woman aged 40 to 50 in good health and CMV-seronegative. For the CDR3, the DNA is TGTGCCAGCAGCCAAGAAGAGAATCAGCCCCAGCATTTT. This sequence encodes CASSQEENQPQHF.